Below, 16 T cell receptor beta chains from the same sample are listed, as sequenced in a study of cytomegalovirus exposure and HLA in healthy donors (dated by TCRdb to the late 2010s). The method behind the library was the immunoSEQ multiplex PCR assay. A mixture of 60 forward primers for TCR Vbeta segments and 13 reverse primers for TCR Jbeta segments was used in the multiplex PCR. TCRdb's version of the immuneACCESS table is confined to in-frame rearrangements and falls short of the full clone set. An unresolved V gene accounts for under half of the shortfall where checked; the remainder is of unknown origin. This sample is represented by roughly 180,000 clones; over 75% of them were singletons. About a tenth of the sample is held by the ten biggest clonotypes. Sequencing was carried out using PBMCs. The receptor set was obtained from a man aged 18 to 29 in good health and CMV-seropositive.

The chain uses TRBV7-2 and TRBJ1-1; D uncertain. V dropped 2 bases and J dropped 1 base, with 5 bases sitting between them. CDR1 is SGHTA and CDR2 is FQGNSA in the germline V gene. The CDR3 loop spans 13 amino acids. CDR3 amino acids: CASSLNRNTEAFF. The CDR3 DNA reads as TGTGCCAGCAGCTTAAATAGGAACACTGAAGCTTTCTTT.

This clone was seen once. The chain employs TRBV6-1 and TRBJ1-5; 8 nucleotides align to TRBD1. This CDR3 is 15 amino acids long. Trimming at V came to 4 bases and at J to 5 bases, leaving 7 bases not matched to a gene. The germline gives CDR1 MNHNS, CDR2 SASEGT. CDR3 bases: TGTGCCAGCAGTGGGACAGGGCCGGTAGATCAGCCCCAGCATTTT. Translated, it gives CASSGTGPVDQPQHF.

The rearrangement uses TRBV6-4 and TRBJ1-2; 9 nucleotides match TRBD1. V was clipped by 3 bases and J by 2 bases; unmatched bases: 4. CDR1 MRHNA and CDR2 SNTAGT come from the germline V gene. There are 15 residues in the CDR3. The CDR3 DNA reads as TGTGCCAGCAGTGAGTGGGGGACAGGGAACTATGGCTACACCTTC. Translation: CASSEWGTGNYGYTF.

The genes are TRBV19 and TRBJ2-5; TRBD1 agrees at 9 bases. Trimming at V came to 6 bases and at J to 11 bases, leaving 10 bases not matched to a gene. This CDR3 region has 13 residues. Germline V CDR1 and CDR2: LNHDA, SQIVND (reference sequence). The CDR3 nucleotides read TGTGCCAGTAGCCGGACAGGGGTCTTGGAGCAGTACTTC. Protein sequence: CASSRTGVLEQYF.

This chain joins TRBV19 and TRBJ2-7; 9 bases are a match to TRBD1. Germline V gene data show CDR1 as LNHDA and CDR2 as SQIVND (reference sequence). V gave up 4 bases and J gave up 1 base; unmatched junction bases: 2. The CDR3 runs to 14 residues. In DNA, the CDR3 is TGTGCCAGTAGTACCGGACAGGGGTCCTACGAGCAGTACTTC. Amino acids: CASSTGQGSYEQYF.

The chain carries TRBV29-1 and TRBJ1-2, with a possible D match to TRBD1 (6 bases). This CDR3 spans 17 amino acids. Germline V lookup: CDR1 SQVTM, CDR2 ANQGSEA. Trimming took 0 bases from V and 0 from J, leaving 17 bases between them. DNA of the CDR3: TGCAGCGTTGAAGATCGCAGGCTTGGGGGCACTAACTATGGCTACACCTTC. Its protein is CSVEDRRLGGTNYGYTF.

The V and J genes are TRBV10-2 and TRBJ1-1; D remains ambiguous. The V end lost 0 bases, the J end lost 6 bases, and 14 bases lay between the germline ends. The CDR3 covers 15 residues. From germline, CDR1 is WSHSY and CDR2 SAAADI. The CDR3 DNA sequence: TGCGCCAGCAGTGAGTCAGCCGACCTGAGGGCTGAAGCTTTCTTT. Protein product: CASSESADLRAEAFF.

This clone was detected only once. The chain recombines TRBV25-1 with TRBJ1-2; TRBD1 is a possible D gene (5 bases). Trimming took off 1 base at V and 4 bases at J, with 13 bases between the two ends. This CDR3 region has 15 residues. The germline CDR1 and CDR2 sequences are MGHDK and SYGVNS. The CDR3 loop reads CASSEFPQGAYGYTF. The CDR3 DNA sequence: TGTGCCAGCAGTGAATTTCCCCAGGGTGCCTATGGCTACACCTTC.

The chain combines TRBV29-1 with TRBJ2-7; TRBD2 matches 9 bases. V trimming: 1 base; J trimming: 6 bases; junction bases outside the gene matches: 7. Per the germline V gene, CDR1 is SQVTM and CDR2 is ANQGSEA. This CDR3 spans 14 amino acids. The CDR3 protein is CSVEGVAGVGEQYF. CDR3 nucleotides: TGCAGCGTTGAAGGCGTAGCGGGGGTCGGCGAGCAGTACTTC.

The rearrangement links TRBV5-6 to TRBJ2-7; D remains ambiguous. Germline loops: CDR1 SGHDT, CDR2 YYEEEE. V shed 4 bases and J shed 0 bases, with 14 bases lying between them. The CDR3 is made up of 15 amino acids. The DNA for the CDR3 is TGTGCCAGCAGCCGGGTTTTACAAAGCTCCTACGAGCAGTACTTC. It encodes CASSRVLQSSYEQYF.

The V gene is TRBV7-2, the J gene TRBJ2-3; 9 bases line up with TRBD2. The CDR3 length is 16 residues. Per germline, CDR1 SGHTA and CDR2 FQGNSA. The trim removed 6 bases at V and 3 bases at J, leaving 10 bases unmatched. CDR3: CASSQSSGALTDTQYF. The CDR3 coding sequence is TGTGCCAGCAGTCAATCTAGCGGGGCGTTGACAGATACGCAGTATTTT.

This clone was picked up one time. This chain's CDR3 is CASSVGGQGGYEQYF. In DNA, the CDR3 is TGTGCCAGCAGTGTGGGAGGACAGGGGGGCTACGAGCAGTACTTC. The chain employs TRBV2 and TRBJ2-7; 10 bases map to TRBD1. The CDR3 length is 15 residues. Germline V gene lookup returns CDR1 SNHLY and CDR2 FYNNEI. V shed 4 bases and J 3 bases; nucleotides not matched to a gene: 6.

This rearrangement joins TRBV19 to TRBJ1-1; TRBD1 matches at 9 bases. This CDR3 has 15 amino acids. The ends lost 9 bases at V and 3 bases at J; junction bases unmatched: 11. CDR1 and CDR2 from the germline V gene are LNHDA and SQIVND (reference sequence). Written as DNA, the CDR3 is TGTGCCAGCGGCCGGGACAGGGAGCGCGACACTGAAGCTTTCTTT. It encodes CASGRDRERDTEAFF.

DNA for the CDR3: TGCGCCAGCTCCGCCGGGACAGGGTTAGCCTACGAGCAGTACTTC. As protein: CASSAGTGLAYEQYF. The chain joins TRBV4-3 to TRBJ2-7; 9 bases are shared with TRBD1. Trimming removed 8 bases from V and 2 bases from J; junction bases left unmatched: 10. The CDR3 extends over 15 amino acids. Germline loops: CDR1 LGHNA, CDR2 YSLEER.

The J gene is TRBJ1-3, the V gene TRBV5-1; no firm D call. CDR1 and CDR2 (germline): SGHRS, YFSETQ. This CDR3 has 16 residues. V was trimmed by 1 base and J by 0 bases, leaving 11 bases between them. The chain's CDR3 is CASSLQGQASGNTIYF. The CDR3 DNA follows: TGCGCCAGCAGCTTGCAAGGCCAGGCCTCTGGAAACACCATATATTTT.

Remarks on this clone: The CDR3 ends on some other residue instead of the conserved phenylalanine or tryptophan, so this is likely a read error. The chain has TRBV7-3 and TRBJ2-3; tentative D call: TRBD2 (6 bases). Germline V gene data show CDR1 as SGHTA and CDR2 as FQGTGA. There are 15 residues in the CDR3. Trimming took off 2 bases at V and 0 bases at J, with 9 bases between the two ends. The CDR3 protein is CASSLFSGSTDTQYS. As DNA, the CDR3 is TGTGCCAGCAGCTTATTTAGCGGAAGCACAGATACGCAGTATTCT.